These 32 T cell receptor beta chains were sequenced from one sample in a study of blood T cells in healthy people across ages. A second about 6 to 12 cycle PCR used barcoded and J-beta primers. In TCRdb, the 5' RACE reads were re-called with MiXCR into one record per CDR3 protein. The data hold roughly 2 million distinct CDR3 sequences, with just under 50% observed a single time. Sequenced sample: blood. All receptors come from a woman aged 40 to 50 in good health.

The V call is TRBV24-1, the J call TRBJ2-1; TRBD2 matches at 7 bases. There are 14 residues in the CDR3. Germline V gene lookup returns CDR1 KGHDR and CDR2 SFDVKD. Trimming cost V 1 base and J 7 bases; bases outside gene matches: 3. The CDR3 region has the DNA TGTGCCACCAGTGATTTCCTAGCGGAGAATGAGCAGTTCTTC. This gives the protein CATSDFLAENEQFF.

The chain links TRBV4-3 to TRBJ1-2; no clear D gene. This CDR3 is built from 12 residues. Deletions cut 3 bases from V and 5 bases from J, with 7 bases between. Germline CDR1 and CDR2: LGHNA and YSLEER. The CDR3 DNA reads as TGCGCCAGCAGCCACTTAGGGTATGGCTACACCTTC. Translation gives CASSHLGYGYTF.

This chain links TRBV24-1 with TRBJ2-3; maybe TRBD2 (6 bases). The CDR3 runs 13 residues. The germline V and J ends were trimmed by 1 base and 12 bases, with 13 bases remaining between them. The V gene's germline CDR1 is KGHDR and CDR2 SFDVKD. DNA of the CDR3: TGTGCCACCAGTGATTTAGGGGACTCGAGACAGTATTTT. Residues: CATSDLGDSRQYF.

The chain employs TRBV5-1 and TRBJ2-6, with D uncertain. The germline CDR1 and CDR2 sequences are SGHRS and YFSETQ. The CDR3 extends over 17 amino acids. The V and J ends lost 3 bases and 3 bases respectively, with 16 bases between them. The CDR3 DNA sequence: TGCGCCAGCAGCTCTCTGCTGGGGTTCGGTGGGGCCAACGTCCTGACTTTC. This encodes CASSSLLGFGGANVLTF.

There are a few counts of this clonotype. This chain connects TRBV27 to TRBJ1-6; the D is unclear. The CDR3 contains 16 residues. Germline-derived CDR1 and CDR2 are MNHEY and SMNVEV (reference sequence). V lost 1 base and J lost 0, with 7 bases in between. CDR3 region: CASSLYGSSYNSPLHF. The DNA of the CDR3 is TGTGCCAGCAGTTTATATGGCAGCTCCTATAATTCACCCCTCCACTTT.

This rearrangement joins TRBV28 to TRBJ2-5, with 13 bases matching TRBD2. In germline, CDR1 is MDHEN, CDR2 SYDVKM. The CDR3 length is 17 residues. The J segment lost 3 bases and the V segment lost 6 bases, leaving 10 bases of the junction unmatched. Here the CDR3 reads CASRGTSGAKIKETQYF. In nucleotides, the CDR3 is TGTGCCAGCAGAGGGACTAGCGGGGCAAAAATAAAAGAGACCCAGTACTTC.

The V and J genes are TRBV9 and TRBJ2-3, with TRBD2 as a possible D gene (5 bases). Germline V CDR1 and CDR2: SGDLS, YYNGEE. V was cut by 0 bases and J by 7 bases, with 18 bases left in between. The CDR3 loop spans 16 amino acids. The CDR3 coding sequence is TGTGCCAGCAGCGTAGTGGCGAGCGGAGCCAGGAATACGCAGTATTTT. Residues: CASSVVASGARNTQYF.

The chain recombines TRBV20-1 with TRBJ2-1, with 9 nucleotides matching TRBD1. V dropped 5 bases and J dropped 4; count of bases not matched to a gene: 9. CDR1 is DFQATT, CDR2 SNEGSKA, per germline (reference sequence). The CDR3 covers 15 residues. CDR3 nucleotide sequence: TGCAGTGCTGAGAGACCCGGGACAGGGTACAATGAGCAGTTCTTC. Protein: CSAERPGTGYNEQFF.

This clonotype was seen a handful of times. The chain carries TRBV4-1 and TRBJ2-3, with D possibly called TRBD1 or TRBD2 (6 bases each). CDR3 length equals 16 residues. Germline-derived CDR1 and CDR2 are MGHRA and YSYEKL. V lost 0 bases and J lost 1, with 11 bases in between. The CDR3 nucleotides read TGCGCCAGCAGCCAAGAGAGGGGGGTTGGCACAGATACGCAGTATTTT. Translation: CASSQERGVGTDTQYF.

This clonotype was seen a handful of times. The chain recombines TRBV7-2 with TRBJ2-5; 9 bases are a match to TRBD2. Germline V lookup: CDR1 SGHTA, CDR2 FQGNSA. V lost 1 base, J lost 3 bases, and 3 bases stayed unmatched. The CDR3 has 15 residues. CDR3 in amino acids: CASSLERLAEETQYF. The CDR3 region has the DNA TGTGCCAGCAGCTTAGAACGACTAGCGGAAGAGACCCAGTACTTC.

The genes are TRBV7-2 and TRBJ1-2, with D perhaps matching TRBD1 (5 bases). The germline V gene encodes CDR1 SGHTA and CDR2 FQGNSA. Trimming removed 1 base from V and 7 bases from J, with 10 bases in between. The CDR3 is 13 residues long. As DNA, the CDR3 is TGTGCCAGCAGCTTAGTGGGGGGGTTTGGCTACACCTTC. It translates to CASSLVGGFGYTF.

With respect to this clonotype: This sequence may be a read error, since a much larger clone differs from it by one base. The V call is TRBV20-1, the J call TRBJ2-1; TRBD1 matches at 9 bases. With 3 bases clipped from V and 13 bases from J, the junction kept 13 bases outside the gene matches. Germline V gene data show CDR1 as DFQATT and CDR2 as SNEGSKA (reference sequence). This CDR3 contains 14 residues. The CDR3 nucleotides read TGCAGTGCTAGGTGGGACAGGGATGTAGAGACCCAGTTCTTC. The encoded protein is CSARWDRDVETQFF.

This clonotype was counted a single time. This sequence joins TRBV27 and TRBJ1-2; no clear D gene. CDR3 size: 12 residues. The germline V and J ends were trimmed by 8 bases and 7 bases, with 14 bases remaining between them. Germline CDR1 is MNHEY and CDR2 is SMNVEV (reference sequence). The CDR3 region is CASADAIGGYTF. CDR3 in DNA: TGTGCCAGCGCGGACGCAATTGGTGGCTACACCTTC.

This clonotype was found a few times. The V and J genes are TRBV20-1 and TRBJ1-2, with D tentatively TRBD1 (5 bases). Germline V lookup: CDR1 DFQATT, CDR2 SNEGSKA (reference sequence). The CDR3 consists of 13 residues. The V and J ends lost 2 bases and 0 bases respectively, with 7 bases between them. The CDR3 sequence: CSARTTANYGYTF. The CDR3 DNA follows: TGCAGTGCTAGAACGACAGCTAACTATGGCTACACCTTC.

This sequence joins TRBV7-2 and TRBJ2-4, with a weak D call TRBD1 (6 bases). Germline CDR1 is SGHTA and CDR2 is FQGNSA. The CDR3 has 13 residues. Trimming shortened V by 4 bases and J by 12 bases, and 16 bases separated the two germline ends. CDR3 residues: CASSWDKAETQYF. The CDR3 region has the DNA TGTGCCAGCAGCTGGGACAAGGCGGAGACTCAGTACTTC.

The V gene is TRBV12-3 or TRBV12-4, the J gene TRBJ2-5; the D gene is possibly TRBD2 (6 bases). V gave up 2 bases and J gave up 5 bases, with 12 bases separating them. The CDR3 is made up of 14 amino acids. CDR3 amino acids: CASSLTGRWETQYF. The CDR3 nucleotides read TGTGCCAGCAGTTTAACGGGGAGGTGGGAGACCCAGTACTTC.

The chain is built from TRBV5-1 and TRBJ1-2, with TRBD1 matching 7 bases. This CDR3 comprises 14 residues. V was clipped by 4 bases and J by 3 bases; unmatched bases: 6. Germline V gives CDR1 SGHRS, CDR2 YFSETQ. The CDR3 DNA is TGCGCCAGCAGCAAAGGGACAGATTACTATGGCTACACCTTC. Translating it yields CASSKGTDYYGYTF.

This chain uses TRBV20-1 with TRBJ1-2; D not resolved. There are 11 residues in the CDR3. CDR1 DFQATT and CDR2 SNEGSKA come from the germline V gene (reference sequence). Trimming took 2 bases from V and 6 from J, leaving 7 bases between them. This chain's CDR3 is CSARTRNGYTF. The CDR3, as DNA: TGCAGTGCTAGAACGCGGAATGGCTACACCTTC.

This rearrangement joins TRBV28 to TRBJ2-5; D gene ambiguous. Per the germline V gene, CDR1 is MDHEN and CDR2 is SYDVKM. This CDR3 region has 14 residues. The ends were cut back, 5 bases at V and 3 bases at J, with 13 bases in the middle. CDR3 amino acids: CASSLPRAEETQYF. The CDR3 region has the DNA TGTGCCAGCAGTCTCCCCCGGGCAGAAGAGACCCAGTACTTC.

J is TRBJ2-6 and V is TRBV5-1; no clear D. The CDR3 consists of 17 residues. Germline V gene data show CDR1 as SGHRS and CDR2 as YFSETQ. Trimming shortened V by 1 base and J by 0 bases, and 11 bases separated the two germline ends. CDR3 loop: CASSLLGQLSGANVLTF. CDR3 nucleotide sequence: TGCGCCAGCAGCTTGTTAGGGCAACTCTCTGGGGCCAACGTCCTGACTTTC.

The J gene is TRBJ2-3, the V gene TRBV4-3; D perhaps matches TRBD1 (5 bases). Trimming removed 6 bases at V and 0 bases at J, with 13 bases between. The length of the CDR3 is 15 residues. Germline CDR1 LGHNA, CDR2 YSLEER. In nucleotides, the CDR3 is TGCGCCAGCAGGAGACAGTCTCTTAGCACAGATACGCAGTATTTT. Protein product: CASRRQSLSTDTQYF.

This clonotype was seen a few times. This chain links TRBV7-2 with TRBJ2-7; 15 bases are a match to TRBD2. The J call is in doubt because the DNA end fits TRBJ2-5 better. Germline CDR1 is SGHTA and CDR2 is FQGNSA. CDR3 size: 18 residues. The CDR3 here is CASSLLGTSGGWGETQYF. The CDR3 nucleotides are TGTGCCAGCAGCCTCCTAGGGACTAGCGGGGGGTGGGGAGAGACCCAGTACTTC.

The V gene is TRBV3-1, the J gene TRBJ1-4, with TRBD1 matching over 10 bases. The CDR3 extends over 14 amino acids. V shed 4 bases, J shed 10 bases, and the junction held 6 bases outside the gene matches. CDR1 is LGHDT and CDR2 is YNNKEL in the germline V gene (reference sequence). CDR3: CASSPRDRGRKLFF. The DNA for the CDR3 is TGTGCCAGCAGCCCCCGGGACAGGGGAAGAAAACTGTTTTTT.

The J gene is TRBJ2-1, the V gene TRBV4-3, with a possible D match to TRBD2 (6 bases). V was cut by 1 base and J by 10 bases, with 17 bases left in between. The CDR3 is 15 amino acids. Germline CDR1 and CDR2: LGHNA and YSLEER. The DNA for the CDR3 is TGCGCCAGCAGCCAAGTGGGTGGAGGGACCTACGAGCAGTTCTTC. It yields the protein CASSQVGGGTYEQFF.

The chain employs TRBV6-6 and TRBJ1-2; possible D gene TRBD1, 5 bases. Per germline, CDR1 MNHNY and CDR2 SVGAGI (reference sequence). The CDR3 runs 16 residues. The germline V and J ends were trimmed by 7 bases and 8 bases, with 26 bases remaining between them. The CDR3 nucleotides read TGTGCCAGCAACGACAGTAGCGACCGAGGGTCTCGAGGCTACACCTTC. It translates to CASNDSSDRGSRGYTF.

The CDR3 DNA is TGTGCCAGCAGCTCCCCAGGGGTCCTGGATGGCTACACCTTC. Its translation is CASSSPGVLDGYTF. V gene TRBV12-3 or TRBV12-4 combines with J gene TRBJ1-2; perhaps TRBD1 as D (6 bases). CDR3 length equals 14 residues. Trimming took 6 bases from V and 6 from J, leaving 17 bases between them.

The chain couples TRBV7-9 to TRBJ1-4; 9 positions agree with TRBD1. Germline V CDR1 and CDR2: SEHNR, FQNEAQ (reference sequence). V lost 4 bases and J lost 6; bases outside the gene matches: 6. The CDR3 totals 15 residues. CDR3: CASSSHRGQDEKLFF. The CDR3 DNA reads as TGTGCCAGCAGCTCTCACAGGGGGCAGGATGAAAAACTGTTTTTT.

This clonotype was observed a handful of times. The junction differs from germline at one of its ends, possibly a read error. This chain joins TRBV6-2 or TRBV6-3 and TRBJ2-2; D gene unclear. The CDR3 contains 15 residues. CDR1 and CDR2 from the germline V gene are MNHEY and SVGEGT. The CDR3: CASSYSSNWAGELFF. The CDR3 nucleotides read TGTGCCAGCAGCTACTCGTCGAATTGGGCCGGGGAGCTGTTTTTT.

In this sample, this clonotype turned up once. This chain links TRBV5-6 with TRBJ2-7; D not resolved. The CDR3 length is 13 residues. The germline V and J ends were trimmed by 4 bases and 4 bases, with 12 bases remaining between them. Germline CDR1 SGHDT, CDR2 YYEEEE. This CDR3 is CASSPGFGYEQYF. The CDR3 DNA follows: TGTGCCAGCAGCCCTGGGTTCGGGTACGAGCAGTACTTC. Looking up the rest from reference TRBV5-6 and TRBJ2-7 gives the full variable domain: DAGVTQSPTHLIKTRGQQVTLRCSPKSGHDTVSWYQQALGQGPQFIFQYYEEEERQRGNFPDRFSGHQFPNYSSELNVNALLLGDSALYLCASSPGFGYEQYFGPGTRLTVT.

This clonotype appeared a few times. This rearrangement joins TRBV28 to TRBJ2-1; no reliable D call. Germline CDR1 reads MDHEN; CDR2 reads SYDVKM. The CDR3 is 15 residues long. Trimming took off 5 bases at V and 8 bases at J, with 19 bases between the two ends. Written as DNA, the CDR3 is TGTGCCAGCAGTAAGGCACGTGGAGAGTCCCATGAGCAGTTCTTC. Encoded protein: CASSKARGESHEQFF.

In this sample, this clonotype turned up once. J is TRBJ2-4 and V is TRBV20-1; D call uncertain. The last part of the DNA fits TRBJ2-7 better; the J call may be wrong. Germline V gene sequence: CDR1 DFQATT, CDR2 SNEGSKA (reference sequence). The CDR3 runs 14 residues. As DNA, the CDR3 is TGCAGTGCTAGGGCCCCCGCTCCTACCTACGAGCAGTACTTC. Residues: CSARAPAPTYEQYF.

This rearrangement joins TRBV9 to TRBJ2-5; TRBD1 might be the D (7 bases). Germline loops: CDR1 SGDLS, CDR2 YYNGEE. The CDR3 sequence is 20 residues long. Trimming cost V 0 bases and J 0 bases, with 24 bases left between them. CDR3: CASSVALGGMGGQYQETQYF. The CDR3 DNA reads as TGTGCCAGCAGCGTAGCTTTAGGGGGCATGGGAGGACAATACCAAGAGACCCAGTACTTC. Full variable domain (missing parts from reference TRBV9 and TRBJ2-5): DSGVTQTPKHLITATGQRVTLRCSPRSGDLSVYWYQQSLDQGLQFLIQYYNGEERAKGNILERFSAQQFPDLHSELNLSSLELGDSALYFCASSVALGGMGGQYQETQYFGPGTRLLVL.